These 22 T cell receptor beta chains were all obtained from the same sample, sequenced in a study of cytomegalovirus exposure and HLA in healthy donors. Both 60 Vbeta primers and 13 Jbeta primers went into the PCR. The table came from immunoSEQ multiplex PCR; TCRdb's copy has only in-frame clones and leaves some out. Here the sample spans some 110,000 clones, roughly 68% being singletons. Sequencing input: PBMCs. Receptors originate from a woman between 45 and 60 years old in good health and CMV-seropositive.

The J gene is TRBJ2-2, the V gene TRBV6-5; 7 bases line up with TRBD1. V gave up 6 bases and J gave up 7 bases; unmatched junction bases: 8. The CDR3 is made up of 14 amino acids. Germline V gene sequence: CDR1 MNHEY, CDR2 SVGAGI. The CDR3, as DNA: TGTGCCAGCAGGCAAGACAGGGCGGACGGGGAGCTGTTTTTT. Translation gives CASRQDRADGELFF.

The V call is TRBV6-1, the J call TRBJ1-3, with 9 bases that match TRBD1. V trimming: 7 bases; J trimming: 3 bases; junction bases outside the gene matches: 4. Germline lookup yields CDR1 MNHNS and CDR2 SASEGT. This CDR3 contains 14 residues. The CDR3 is CASNNRGLGNTIYF. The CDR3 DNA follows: TGTGCCAGCAATAACAGGGGGCTTGGAAACACCATATATTTT.

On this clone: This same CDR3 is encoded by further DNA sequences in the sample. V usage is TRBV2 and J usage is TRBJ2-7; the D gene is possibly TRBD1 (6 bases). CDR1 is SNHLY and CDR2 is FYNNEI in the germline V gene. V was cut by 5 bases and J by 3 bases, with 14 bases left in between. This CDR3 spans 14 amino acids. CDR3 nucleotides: TGTGCCAGCAGTTCCTTGGGGACACTCTACGAGCAGTACTTC. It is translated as CASSSLGTLYEQYF.

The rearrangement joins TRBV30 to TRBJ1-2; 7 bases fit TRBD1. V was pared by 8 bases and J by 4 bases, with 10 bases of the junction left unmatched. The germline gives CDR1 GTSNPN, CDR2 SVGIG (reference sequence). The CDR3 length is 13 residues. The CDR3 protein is CAGPRDSVYGYTF. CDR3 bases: TGTGCCGGACCACGGGACAGTGTCTATGGCTACACCTTC.

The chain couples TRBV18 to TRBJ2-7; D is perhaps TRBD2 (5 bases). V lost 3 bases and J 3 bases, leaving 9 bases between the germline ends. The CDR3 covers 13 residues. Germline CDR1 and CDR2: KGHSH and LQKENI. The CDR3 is CASSPTINYEQYF. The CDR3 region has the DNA TGTGCCAGCTCACCGACTATCAACTACGAGCAGTACTTC.

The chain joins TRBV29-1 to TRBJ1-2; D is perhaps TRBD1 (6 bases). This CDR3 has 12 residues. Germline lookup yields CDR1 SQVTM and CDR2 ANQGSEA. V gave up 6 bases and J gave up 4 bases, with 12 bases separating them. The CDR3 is CSVATGLYGYTF. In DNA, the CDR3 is TGCAGCGTAGCTACAGGGCTCTATGGCTACACCTTC.

The CDR3 region is CASSRDRRNSPLHF. For the CDR3, the DNA is TGTGCCAGCAGCAGGGACAGGAGGAATTCACCCCTCCACTTT. The chain joins TRBV5-6 to TRBJ1-6; 8 bases fit TRBD1. Trimming cost V 4 bases and J 7 bases; bases outside gene matches: 4. Per germline, CDR1 SGHDT and CDR2 YYEEEE. The CDR3 extends over 14 amino acids.

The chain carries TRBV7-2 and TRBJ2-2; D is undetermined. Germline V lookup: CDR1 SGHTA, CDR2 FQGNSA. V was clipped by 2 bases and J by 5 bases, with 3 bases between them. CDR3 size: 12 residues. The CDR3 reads CASSLRTGELFF. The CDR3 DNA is TGTGCCAGCAGCTTACGGACCGGGGAGCTGTTTTTT.

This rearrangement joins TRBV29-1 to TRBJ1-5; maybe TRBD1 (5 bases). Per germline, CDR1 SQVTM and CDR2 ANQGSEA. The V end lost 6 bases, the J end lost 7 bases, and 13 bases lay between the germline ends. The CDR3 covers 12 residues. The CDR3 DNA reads TGCAGCGTGGGGGGATCGGGGCAGCCCCAGCATTTT. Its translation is CSVGGSGQPQHF.

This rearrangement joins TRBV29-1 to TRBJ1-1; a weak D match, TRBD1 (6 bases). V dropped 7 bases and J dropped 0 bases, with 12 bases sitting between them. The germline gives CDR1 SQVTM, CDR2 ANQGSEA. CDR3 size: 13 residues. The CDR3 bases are TGCAGCGCTCCGGACAGTCTGAACACTGAAGCTTTCTTT. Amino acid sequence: CSAPDSLNTEAFF.

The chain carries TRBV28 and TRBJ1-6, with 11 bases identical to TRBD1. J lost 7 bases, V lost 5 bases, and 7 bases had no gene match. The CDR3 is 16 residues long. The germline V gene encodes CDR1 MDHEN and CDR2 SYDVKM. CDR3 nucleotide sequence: TGTGCCAGCAGTAAGGGGACAGGGGGTTGGAATTCACCCCTCCACTTT. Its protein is CASSKGTGGWNSPLHF.

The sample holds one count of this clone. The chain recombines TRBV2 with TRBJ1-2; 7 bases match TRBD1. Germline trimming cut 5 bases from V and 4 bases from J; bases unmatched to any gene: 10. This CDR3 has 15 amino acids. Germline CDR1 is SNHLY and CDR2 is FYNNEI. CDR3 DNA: TGTGCCAGCAGTTCTGGTCGGACAGGTTTCTATGGCTACACCTTC. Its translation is CASSSGRTGFYGYTF. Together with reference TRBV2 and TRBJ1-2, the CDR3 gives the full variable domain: EPEVTQTPSHQVTQMGQEVILRCVPISNHLYFYWYRQILGQKVEFLVSFYNNEISEKSEIFDDQFSVERPDGSNFTLKIRSTKLEDSAMYFCASSSGRTGFYGYTFGSGTRLTVV.

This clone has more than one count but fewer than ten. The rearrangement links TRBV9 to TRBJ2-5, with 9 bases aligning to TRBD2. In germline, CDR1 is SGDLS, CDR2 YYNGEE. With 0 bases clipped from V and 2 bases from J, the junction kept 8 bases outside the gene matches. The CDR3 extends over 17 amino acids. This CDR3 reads CASSVGAKRGEQETQYF. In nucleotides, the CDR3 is TGTGCCAGCAGCGTAGGGGCGAAGCGGGGGGAACAAGAGACCCAGTACTTC.

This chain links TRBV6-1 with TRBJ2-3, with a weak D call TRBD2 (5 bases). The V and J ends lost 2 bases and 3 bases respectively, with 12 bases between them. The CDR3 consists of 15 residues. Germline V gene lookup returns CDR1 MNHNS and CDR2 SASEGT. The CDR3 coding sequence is TGTGCCAGCAGTGAATTGGGTAGAGGGACAGATACGCAGTATTTT. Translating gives CASSELGRGTDTQYF.

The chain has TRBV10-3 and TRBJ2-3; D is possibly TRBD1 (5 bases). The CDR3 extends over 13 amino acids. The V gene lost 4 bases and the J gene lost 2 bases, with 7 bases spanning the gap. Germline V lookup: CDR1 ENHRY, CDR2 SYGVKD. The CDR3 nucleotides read TGTGCCATCAGTGTGACAGCCACAGATACGCAGTATTTT. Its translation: CAISVTATDTQYF.

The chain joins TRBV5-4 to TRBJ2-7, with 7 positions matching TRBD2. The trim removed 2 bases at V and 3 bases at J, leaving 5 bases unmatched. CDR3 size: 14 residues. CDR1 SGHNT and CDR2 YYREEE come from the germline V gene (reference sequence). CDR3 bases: TGTGCCAGCAGCTTCACCGGGACTAACTACGAGCAGTACTTC. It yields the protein CASSFTGTNYEQYF. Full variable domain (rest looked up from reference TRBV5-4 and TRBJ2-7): ETGVTQSPTHLIKTRGQQVTLRCSSQSGHNTVSWYQQALGQGPQFIFQYYREEENGRGNFPPRFSGLQFPNYSSELNVNALELDDSALYLCASSFTGTNYEQYFGPGTRLTVT.

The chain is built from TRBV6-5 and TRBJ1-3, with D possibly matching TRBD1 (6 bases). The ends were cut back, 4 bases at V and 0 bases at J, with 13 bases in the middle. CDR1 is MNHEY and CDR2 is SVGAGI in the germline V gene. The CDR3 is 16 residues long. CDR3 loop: CASSSTGTVSGNTIYF. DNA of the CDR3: TGTGCCAGCAGTTCGACAGGCACGGTCTCTGGAAACACCATATATTTT.

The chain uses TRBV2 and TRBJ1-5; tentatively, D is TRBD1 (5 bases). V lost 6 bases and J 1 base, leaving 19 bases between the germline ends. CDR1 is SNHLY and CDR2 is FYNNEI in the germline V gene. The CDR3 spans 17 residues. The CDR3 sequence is CASSGGGFLKSNQPQHF. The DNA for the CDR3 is TGTGCCAGCAGCGGGGGAGGGTTCCTAAAGAGCAATCAGCCCCAGCATTTT.

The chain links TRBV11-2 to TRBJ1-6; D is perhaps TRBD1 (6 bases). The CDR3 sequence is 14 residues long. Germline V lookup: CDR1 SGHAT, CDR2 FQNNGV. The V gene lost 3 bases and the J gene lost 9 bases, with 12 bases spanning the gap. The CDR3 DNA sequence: TGTGCCAGCAGCTTCACAGGGTCTGCTTCACCCCTCCACTTT. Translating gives CASSFTGSASPLHF. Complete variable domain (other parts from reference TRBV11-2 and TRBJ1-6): EAGVAQSPRYKIIEKRQSVAFWCNPISGHATLYWYQQILGQGPKLLIQFQNNGVVDDSQLPKDRFSAERLKGVDSTLKIQPAKLEDSAVYLCASSFTGSASPLHFGNGTRLTVT.

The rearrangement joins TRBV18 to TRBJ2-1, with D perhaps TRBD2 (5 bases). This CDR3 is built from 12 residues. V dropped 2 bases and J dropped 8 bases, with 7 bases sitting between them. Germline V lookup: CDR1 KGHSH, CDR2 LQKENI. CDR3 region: CASSPWRDEQFF. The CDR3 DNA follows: TGTGCCAGCTCACCATGGCGGGATGAGCAGTTCTTC.

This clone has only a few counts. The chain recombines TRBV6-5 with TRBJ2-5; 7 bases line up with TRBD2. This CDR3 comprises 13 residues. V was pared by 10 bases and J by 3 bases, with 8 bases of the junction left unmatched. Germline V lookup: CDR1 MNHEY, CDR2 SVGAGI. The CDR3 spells CAIGGSSEETQYF. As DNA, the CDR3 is TGTGCCATCGGCGGGAGCAGCGAAGAGACCCAGTACTTC.

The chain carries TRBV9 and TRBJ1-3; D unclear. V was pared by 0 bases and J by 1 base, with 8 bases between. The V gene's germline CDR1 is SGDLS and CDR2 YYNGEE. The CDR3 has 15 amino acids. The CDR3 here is CASSVDNFSGNTIYF. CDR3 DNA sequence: TGTGCCAGCAGCGTAGACAATTTTTCTGGAAACACCATATATTTT.